These T cell receptor beta chains were read from a single sample in a study of CD8 T cells in Susac syndrome. TCRdb analysed the immunoSEQ multiplex PCR reads with MiXCR anew, one entry per CDR3 protein. In the table there are 45,000 to 55,000 distinct CDR3 sequences, 90% to 95% of which are singletons. The specimen was CD8+ T cells from PBMCs. The receptor set was obtained from a human donor in good health. Each CDR3 is given with its conserved first and last residue. The D gene is left open where the match is weak. Clone size is not always given. Where it is, it says once, few, many or a class for expanded clones.

D	J	size	V	DNA	CDR3
.	TRBJ2-5	.	TRBV15	TGTGCCACCAGCCCCTGGGGGCGAGGACAGCAAGAGACCCAGTACTTC	CATSPWGRGQQETQYF
.	TRBJ2-1	once	TRBV25-1	TGTGCCAGCAGTGTGCGACAAACCTCCTACAATGAGCAGTTCTTC	CASSVRQTSYNEQFF
TRBD2	TRBJ2-1	once	TRBV9	TGTGCCAGCAGCGGAGGACTAGCGGGAGCATACAATGAGCAGTTCTTC	CASSGGLAGAYNEQFF
.	TRBJ1-4	.	TRBV27	TGTGCCAGTTCGACCGCGTTAGGTGAAAAACTGTTTTTT	CASSTALGEKLFF
.	TRBJ2-7	.	TRBV29-1	TGCAGCGTGTTAGGAGCCTACGAGCAGTACTTC	CSVLGAYEQYF
.	TRBJ1-1	.	TRBV19	TGTGCCAGTAGTAAGGATATCATGAACACTGAAGCTTTCTTT	CASSKDIMNTEAFF
.	TRBJ2-7	.	TRBV27	TGTGCCACCCGAGACCTCTCCTACGAGCAGTACTTC	CATRDLSYEQYF
.	TRBJ2-5	.	TRBV19	TGTGCCAGTAGTTTGGGTGGGTCGGCTGAGACCCAGTACTTC	CASSLGGSAETQYF
.	TRBJ2-3	.	TRBV20-1	TGCAGTGCTAGAGTGGGGGCTAGCACAGATACGCAGTATTTT	CSARVGASTDTQYF
.	TRBJ1-2	once	TRBV20-1	TGCAGTGCTAGACCGCGGGATAACTATGGCTACACCTTC	CSARPRDNYGYTF
.	TRBJ1-1	.	TRBV29-1	TGCAGCGTTGAGGGGGCCCTGGAACCCCGAGCTTTCTTT	CSVEGALEPRAFF
TRBD2	TRBJ2-1	.	TRBV28	TGTGCCAGCAGCCAGGCCGGGACTAGCGGGATGGGGGAGCAGTTCTTC	CASSQAGTSGMGEQFF
.	TRBJ2-1	.	TRBV5-6	TGTGCCAGCAGCCCGGGATGGGGCCGGGGACACAATGAGCAGTTCTTC	CASSPGWGRGHNEQFF
TRBD1	TRBJ2-1	.	TRBV28	TGTGCCAGCAAAAGGGGGCGAAACAATGAGCAGTTCTTC	CASKRGRNNEQFF
.	TRBJ2-4	once	TRBV7-9	TGTGCCAGCAGCTTGGGGGGCCAGCTAGCCAAAAACATTCAGTACTTC	CASSLGGQLAKNIQYF
.	TRBJ1-5	.	TRBV2	TGTGCCAGCAGTGAAGCTAGCAATCAGCCCCAGCATTTT	CASSEASNQPQHF
TRBD2	TRBJ2-3	.	TRBV7-8	TGTGCCAGCAGCCGTACTAGCGGGAAACCAGATACGCAGTATTTT	CASSRTSGKPDTQYF
TRBD1	TRBJ2-7	.	TRBV7-2	TGTGCCAGCAGCCCCTCGACAGGGCGGGACGAGCAGTACTTC	CASSPSTGRDEQYF
.	TRBJ2-2	.	TRBV5-6	TGTGCCAGCAGCTTTACAAGAAACACCGGGGAGCTGTTTTTT	CASSFTRNTGELFF
.	TRBJ1-1	.	TRBV18	TGTGCCAGCTCACCACCGGGCGGTGGCACTGAAGCTTTCTTT	CASSPPGGGTEAFF
TRBD2	TRBJ2-7	.	TRBV7-6	TGTGCCAGCAGCGCCACTAGCGGGAGGGCCAGGGAGCAGTACTTC	CASSATSGRAREQYF
TRBD1	TRBJ1-1	.	TRBV9	TGTGCCAGCAGCTCAGGGGGCACTGAAGCTTTCTTT	CASSSGGTEAFF
TRBD2	TRBJ2-7	.	TRBV13	TGTGCCAGCAGCCCCCGGACTAGGGGCTACGAGCAGTACTTC	CASSPRTRGYEQYF
TRBD1	TRBJ2-2	.	TRBV15	TGTGCCACCTCGCTGGGGACAGGGAGCACCGGGGAGCTGTTTTTT	CATSLGTGSTGELFF
TRBD2	TRBJ2-7	.	TRBV7-9	TGTGCCAGCAGCTTCCAGGGGACTAGCGGAGACGAGCAGTACTTC	CASSFQGTSGDEQYF
.	TRBJ2-7	.	TRBV14	TGTGCCAGCGGAAGGGGAACCTACGAGCAGTACTTC	CASGRGTYEQYF
TRBD2	TRBJ2-1	.	TRBV2	TGTGCCAGCAGTCCACTAGCGGGCCGAATCTACAATGAGCAGTTCTTC	CASSPLAGRIYNEQFF
.	TRBJ2-2	.	TRBV6-6	TGTGCCAGCAGTTACGGTCCAACCGGGGAGCTGTTTTTT	CASSYGPTGELFF
.	TRBJ2-2	.	TRBV20-1	TGCAGTGCTAGGGAGATGGCCGGGGAGCTGTTTTTT	CSAREMAGELFF
.	TRBJ2-3	.	TRBV4-2	TGTGCCAGCAGCTTAAAAGAGACAGATACGCAGTATTTT	CASSLKETDTQYF
.	TRBJ2-7	.	TRBV2	TGTGCCAGCCTGGCTGAGGGACCCTACGAGCAGTACTTC	CASLAEGPYEQYF
TRBD1	TRBJ1-2	.	TRBV28	TGTGCCAGCAGTTTCTGGTCAGGGGGCTTCGGCTACACCTTC	CASSFWSGGFGYTF
TRBD2	TRBJ2-5	.	TRBV13	TGTGCCAGCCGCCAGATGATTAGCGGGAGGAAGTGGGAGACCCAGTACTTC	CASRQMISGRKWETQYF
TRBD1	TRBJ2-2	.	TRBV28	TGTGCCAGCAGCTCCCGGGGCGCGACAGGGAGATACGGGATCACCGGGGAGCTGTTTTTT	CASSSRGATGRYGITGELFF
.	TRBJ1-2	.	TRBV27	TGTGCCAGCAGCGACAGCACCCACTATGGCTACACCTTC	CASSDSTHYGYTF
TRBD1	TRBJ2-7	.	TRBV7-2	TGTGCCAGCAGCCTCTGGACAGGGGACGAGCAGTACTTC	CASSLWTGDEQYF
.	TRBJ2-7	.	TRBV6-6	TGTGCCAGCAGTTACGTAGGGCCCCGCGAGCAGTACTTC	CASSYVGPREQYF
.	TRBJ1-3	.	TRBV14	TGTGCCAGCAGCCAATGGACCCTCGGAAACACCATATATTTT	CASSQWTLGNTIYF
TRBD2	TRBJ2-3	.	TRBV28	TGTGCCAGCAGTTTCTTTTCCGGGCTAGCGGAAAGCACAGATACGCAGTATTTT	CASSFFSGLAESTDTQYF
.	TRBJ2-3	few	TRBV7-2	TGTGCCAGCAGTAGCGGTGGGGCAGATACGCAGTATTTT	CASSSGGADTQYF
.	TRBJ2-1	.	TRBV24-1	TGTGCCACCAGCGAGGGACCGTACAATGAGCAGTTCTTC	CATSEGPYNEQFF
.	TRBJ2-6	.	TRBV15	TGTGCCACCAGCAGTGATACAGGGCGTGGGGCCAACGTCCTGACTTTC	CATSSDTGRGANVLTF
.	TRBJ2-4	.	TRBV7-9	TGTGCCAGCAGCTTAGTGGCGGGAATAGCCAAAAACATTCAGTACTTC	CASSLVAGIAKNIQYF